These T cell receptor beta chains were read from a single sample in a study of monozygotic twins with inflammatory bowel disease. TCRdb reworked the 5' RACE reads into one entry per CDR3 protein, no DNA. With approximately 150,000 distinct CDR3 sequences in the sample, the ten largest clones hold under 2.5%. Material: blood. These receptors were obtained from a human donor with ulcerative colitis or Crohn's disease, or a healthy co-twin of an affected twin (not recorded which). Both conserved end residues are part of each CDR3. Fields, in order: V gene, J gene, CDR3 protein.

TRBV28	TRBJ2-3	CASSEGGGRNTQYF
TRBV5-1	TRBJ2-7	CASSLRARGQNYEQYF
TRBV19	TRBJ2-1	CASSERNGPEGEQFF
TRBV6-5	TRBJ2-3	CASSYGTSKSDTQYF
TRBV27	TRBJ1-2	CASSSRSHYGYTF
TRBV12-3/TRBV12-4	TRBJ2-7	CASSLAVRQGVSYEQYF
TRBV7-9	TRBJ2-3	CASSPTQGRTDTQYF
TRBV24-1	TRBJ2-1	CATSADGNSYNEQFF
TRBV6-1	TRBJ1-1	CASSPPANLIPHPEAFF
TRBV18	TRBJ2-7	CASSPRTSGSYEQYF
TRBV9	TRBJ1-2	CASSVAPVTDLYGYTF
TRBV2	TRBJ2-5	CASNIVSGEETQYF
TRBV5-1	TRBJ1-1	CASSLTSTVTEAFF
TRBV20-1	TRBJ1-2	CSARSDRGPAHYGYTF
TRBV6-2/TRBV6-3	TRBJ1-1	CASTYGGLAEAFF
TRBV18	TRBJ1-1	CASSPRGDVNTEAFF
TRBV29-1	TRBJ2-7	CSVRGSTGPSSYEQYF
TRBV27	TRBJ2-3	CASSFRTGVTDTQYF
TRBV20-1	TRBJ2-3	CSAPLGLADTDTQYF
TRBV20-1	TRBJ1-1	CSVGTGAEAFF
TRBV6-1	TRBJ2-5	CASRADRGLQETQYF
TRBV6-5	TRBJ2-2	CASRNWREFDGELFF
TRBV11-2	TRBJ1-5	CASSLEVGQGAGVWGNQPQHF
TRBV10-3	TRBJ2-3	CAISDLDRATDTQYF
TRBV3-1	TRBJ1-5	CASSQVGQQPQHF
TRBV15	TRBJ1-5	CATRGWGTYQPQHF
TRBV4-2	TRBJ1-5	CASSQTGGGNQPQHF
TRBV18	TRBJ1-1	CASSPWTRNTEAFF
TRBV24-1	TRBJ1-5	CATSDPRQDPGSALLITPQHF
TRBV20-1	TRBJ2-1	CSASPQGYNEQFF
TRBV20-1	TRBJ2-5	CSASRVGRGETQYF
TRBV5-6	TRBJ1-4	CASSPRVQGEEKLFF
TRBV5-1	TRBJ1-1	CASSIDTEAFF
TRBV5-3	TRBJ2-2	CARSLYRDTGELFF
TRBV5-1	TRBJ2-7	CASSSVTGTVAYEQYF
TRBV30	TRBJ1-4	CAWSVPGVTNEKLFF
TRBV20-1	TRBJ2-7	CSAPRRDTYEQYF
TRBV12-3/TRBV12-4	TRBJ2-5	CASSANREETQYF
TRBV5-1	TRBJ2-7	CASSPYRGQIYEQYF
TRBV5-1	TRBJ2-1	CASSLGTDYNEQFF
TRBV19	TRBJ2-6	CASSPIAGDSGANVLTF
TRBV11-2	TRBJ2-7	CASSFVQGASYEQYF
TRBV12-3/TRBV12-4	TRBJ1-2	CASSLGVGGYTF
TRBV7-7	TRBJ2-2	CASSFGTPNTGELFF
TRBV5-1	TRBJ2-2	CASSLTPNTGELFF
TRBV7-6	TRBJ2-1	CASSLGRAGEGEQFF
TRBV5-1	TRBJ1-1	CASTAVDGRAEAFF
TRBV3-1	TRBJ1-1	CASSQVWNTEAFF
TRBV24-1	TRBJ1-1	CATSDFGRTEAFF
TRBV5-1	TRBJ2-5	CASSLATGVQETQYF
TRBV12-3/TRBV12-4	TRBJ1-1	CASTPRGGGMNTEAFF
TRBV24-1	TRBJ2-5	CATSDPPSGGKKETQYF
TRBV28	TRBJ2-3	CASSSAGRRAKYF
TRBV6-1	TRBJ2-7	CASRVTSGGTYEQYF
TRBV18	TRBJ2-7	CASSQTRAGQGVHEQYF